This T cell receptor beta chain was recorded in a study of blood T cell repertoires in COVID-19. Study details: Whether acute or convalescent, the COVID-19 samples came from the United States, Italy and Spain. T cells, B-cell-depleted T cells, or PBMCs supplied cDNA or gDNA.

Assay used: immunoSEQ multiplex PCR; TCRdb lists only in-frame clones, some missing. The sample yields 300,000 to 400,000 clones, around 87% seen once. Trimming removed 1 base at V and 8 bases at J, with 15 bases between. This CDR3 region has 16 residues. The germline V gene has CDR1 MGHRA and CDR2 YSYEKL. In its sample, this clone was seen a few times. The sequenced material came from peripheral blood. The chain couples TRBV4-1 to TRBJ1-6; unclear D gene. The clonotype comes from a human donor in a cohort sampled during active COVID-19. CDR3 protein: CASSQGREQSDSPLHF. The CDR3 nucleotides read TGCGCCAGCAGCCAAGGGAGGGAACAGAGTGATTCACCCCTCCACTTT.